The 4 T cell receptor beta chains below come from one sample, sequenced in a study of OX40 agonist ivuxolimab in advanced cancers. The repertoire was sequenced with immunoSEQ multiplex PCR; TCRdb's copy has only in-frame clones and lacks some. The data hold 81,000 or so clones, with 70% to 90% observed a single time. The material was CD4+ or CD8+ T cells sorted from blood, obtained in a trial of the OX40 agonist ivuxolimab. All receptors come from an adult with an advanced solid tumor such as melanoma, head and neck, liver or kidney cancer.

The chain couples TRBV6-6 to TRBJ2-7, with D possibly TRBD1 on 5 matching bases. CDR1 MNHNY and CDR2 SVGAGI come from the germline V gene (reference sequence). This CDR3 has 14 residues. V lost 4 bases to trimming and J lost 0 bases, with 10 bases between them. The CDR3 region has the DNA TGTGCCAGCAGTTTGACAGCTTCCTCCTACGAGCAGTACTTC. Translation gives CASSLTASSYEQYF.

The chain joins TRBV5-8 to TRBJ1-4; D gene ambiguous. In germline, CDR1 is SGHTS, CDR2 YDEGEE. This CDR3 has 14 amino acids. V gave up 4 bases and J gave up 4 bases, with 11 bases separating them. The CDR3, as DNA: TGTGCCAGCAGCGCCGGGAGGCTTAATGAAAAACTGTTTTTT. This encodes CASSAGRLNEKLFF.

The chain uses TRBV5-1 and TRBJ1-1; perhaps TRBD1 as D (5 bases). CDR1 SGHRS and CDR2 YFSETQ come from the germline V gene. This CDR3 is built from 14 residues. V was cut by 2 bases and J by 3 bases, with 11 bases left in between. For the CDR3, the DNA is TGCGCCAGCAGCTTCGGAGGGACGGACACTGAAGCTTTCTTT. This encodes CASSFGGTDTEAFF.

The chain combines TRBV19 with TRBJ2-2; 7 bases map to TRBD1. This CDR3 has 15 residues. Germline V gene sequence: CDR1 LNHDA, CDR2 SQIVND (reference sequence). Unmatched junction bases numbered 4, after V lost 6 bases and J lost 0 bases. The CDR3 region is CASRTGAANTGELFF. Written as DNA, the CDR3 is TGTGCCAGTAGAACAGGGGCCGCGAACACCGGGGAGCTGTTTTTT.